This T cell receptor (beta chain) was sequenced during a study of early T cells in non-severe SARS-CoV-2 infection. CDR3 size: 18 residues. Study-wide results and limits: Anti-spike CD8 specificities were favored by VDJdb matching, whose results missed private and CD4 specificities.

This clonotype was seen ten or more times. The antigen remains undetermined. TCRdb re-called the 5' RACE reads through MiXCR, storing one row per CDR3 protein. This table holds more than 25,000 distinct CDR3 sequences, 2.9% found once. The V call is TRBV1, the J call TRBJ1-4; the table's D call TRBD1 went unverified against the DNA. TRBV1 represents a pseudogene. Sequenced sample: whole blood. The TCR was taken from an adult who was a healthcare worker with PCR-confirmed SARS-CoV-2 infection or an uninfected control (not recorded which). The CDR3 here is CTSRSAGTGGAGAEKLFF. The CDR3 nucleotides are TGCACCAGCAGATCGGCCGGGACAGGGGGCGCGGGCGCCGAAAAACTGTTTTTT.